These 30 T cell receptor beta chains came from one sample sequenced in a study of cytomegalovirus exposure and HLA in healthy donors. Method: immunoSEQ multiplex PCR; TCRdb's copy keeps in-frame clones and lacks some. The table lists about 98,000 clones, roughly nine tenths of them singletons. Source material: PBMCs. The receptors originated from a young man in good health and CMV-seropositive.

For the CDR3, the DNA is TGTGCCAGCGCTGTGGACAGGATCCGCCCGAACACTGAAGCTTTCTTT. It encodes CASAVDRIRPNTEAFF. This chain uses TRBV25-1 with TRBJ1-1, with 7 bases fitting TRBD1. The V segment lost 8 bases and the J segment 1 base; nucleotides outside the gene matches: 13. Germline CDR1 MGHDK, CDR2 SYGVNS. The CDR3 covers 16 residues.

This chain uses TRBV9 with TRBJ2-4, with a possible D match to TRBD1 (6 bases). Germline V gives CDR1 SGDLS, CDR2 YYNGEE. Trimming took off 0 bases at V and 1 base at J, with 11 bases between the two ends. The CDR3 has 16 amino acids. Here the CDR3 reads CASSVEGQGAKNIQYF. The DNA of the CDR3 is TGTGCCAGCAGCGTAGAAGGGCAGGGGGCCAAAAACATTCAGTACTTC. Full variable domain (remainder filled in from reference TRBV9 and TRBJ2-4): DSGVTQTPKHLITATGQRVTLRCSPRSGDLSVYWYQQSLDQGLQFLIQYYNGEERAKGNILERFSAQQFPDLHSELNLSSLELGDSALYFCASSVEGQGAKNIQYFGAGTRLSVL.

J is TRBJ2-3 and V is TRBV29-1; TRBD1 matches at 7 bases. Germline lookup yields CDR1 SQVTM and CDR2 ANQGSEA. V lost 7 bases and J lost 2; bases outside the gene matches: 6. CDR3 length: 13 amino acids. CDR3 DNA: TGCAGCGAAGACAGGGATCTCACAGATACGCAGTATTTT. Its translation is CSEDRDLTDTQYF.

The rearrangement uses TRBV5-4 and TRBJ2-5, with 12 nucleotides matching TRBD2. Trimming at V came to 4 bases and at J to 2 bases, leaving 6 bases not matched to a gene. CDR3 length equals 16 residues. Germline-derived CDR1 and CDR2 are SGHNT and YYREEE (reference sequence). The CDR3 DNA sequence: TGTGCCAGCAGCCCTAAACTAGCGGGAGGTCAAGAGACCCAGTACTTC. The encoded protein is CASSPKLAGGQETQYF.

V gene TRBV10-3 combines with J gene TRBJ2-3; 8 bases align to TRBD1. Germline V lookup: CDR1 ENHRY, CDR2 SYGVKD. The V and J ends lost 6 bases and 5 bases, in that order; junction bases with no gene match: 4. The CDR3 sequence is 13 residues long. CDR3 nucleotides: TGTGCCATCAGGGGACAGGCGGGAGATACGCAGTATTTT. Residues: CAIRGQAGDTQYF.

The chain links TRBV5-1 to TRBJ1-1; D not resolved. Trimming removed 1 base from V and 0 bases from J, with 13 bases in between. The CDR3 is made up of 16 amino acids. Per germline, CDR1 SGHRS and CDR2 YFSETQ. CDR3 coding DNA: TGCGCCAGCAGCTTGCGGGGAGCCCCTATGAACACTGAAGCTTTCTTT. Amino acid sequence: CASSLRGAPMNTEAFF.

The rearrangement uses TRBV7-9 and TRBJ2-3; maybe TRBD1 (5 bases). The V and J ends lost 5 bases and 0 bases respectively, with 9 bases between them. Germline V gene sequence: CDR1 SEHNR, CDR2 FQNEAQ (reference sequence). This CDR3 is 14 amino acids long. The CDR3 here is CASSARQSTDTQYF. The CDR3 coding sequence is TGTGCCAGCAGCGCCAGACAGAGCACAGATACGCAGTATTTT.

DNA for the CDR3: TGTGCCAGCAGCTTAAGTCAGGGCTTGGCCCAAAACTATGGCTACACCTTC. The encoded protein is CASSLSQGLAQNYGYTF. The chain uses TRBV11-3 and TRBJ1-2; possible D gene TRBD1, 5 bases. From germline, CDR1 is SGHNT and CDR2 YENEEA. V lost 2 bases and J 2 bases, leaving 18 bases between the germline ends. There are 17 residues in the CDR3.

Here the CDR3 reads CASSSGETQYF. For the CDR3, the DNA is TGTGCCAGCTCATCGGGGGAGACCCAGTACTTC. The rearrangement uses TRBV18 and TRBJ2-5; a weak D match, TRBD2 (5 bases). Germline V CDR1 and CDR2: KGHSH, LQKENI. The CDR3 contains 11 residues. Trimming shortened V by 5 bases and J by 5 bases, and 6 bases separated the two germline ends.

This clone was seen more than once but under ten times. This sequence joins TRBV5-1 and TRBJ2-7, with D possibly being TRBD1 (5 bases). The V gene's germline CDR1 is SGHRS and CDR2 YFSETQ. V was cut by 4 bases and J by 0 bases, with 11 bases left in between. The CDR3 consists of 14 residues. As DNA, the CDR3 is TGCGCCAGCAGCCCGGACACCAGCTCCTACGAGCAGTACTTC. It is translated as CASSPDTSSYEQYF.

The chain carries TRBV19 and TRBJ2-7, with 9 bases lining up with TRBD1. Unmatched junction bases numbered 6, after V lost 7 bases and J lost 5 bases. Germline CDR1 LNHDA, CDR2 SQIVND (reference sequence). There are 13 residues in the CDR3. Written as DNA, the CDR3 is TGTGCCAGTATGGGACAGGGAGGGCACGAGCAGTACTTC. Protein product: CASMGQGGHEQYF.

This chain uses TRBV5-1 with TRBJ2-2, with D unresolved. This CDR3 comprises 13 residues. The V and J ends lost 9 bases and 5 bases respectively, with 14 bases between them. Per the germline V gene, CDR1 is SGHRS and CDR2 is YFSETQ. The DNA for the CDR3 is TGCGCCACCACGAGCGAGGAAACCGGGGAGCTGTTTTTT. As protein: CATTSEETGELFF.

This clone has a single count. The V gene is TRBV5-8, the J gene TRBJ2-3, with 11 bases fitting TRBD1. Germline V gene lookup returns CDR1 SGHTS and CDR2 YDEGEE. After removal of 1 base from V and 2 bases from J, the junction contained 6 bases not matched to a gene. The CDR3 runs 17 residues. CDR3 sequence: CASSLMGTGGLTDTQYF. DNA of the CDR3: TGTGCCAGCAGCTTGATGGGGACAGGGGGTCTCACAGATACGCAGTATTTT. The full variable domain, completed using reference TRBV5-8 and TRBJ2-3, is EAGVTQSPTHLIKTRGQQATLRCSPISGHTSVYWYQQALGLGLQFLLWYDEGEERNRGNFPPRFSGRQFPNYSSELNVNALELEDSALYLCASSLMGTGGLTDTQYFGPGTRLTVL.

The chain uses TRBV4-2 and TRBJ2-4; D unclear. V was shortened by 0 bases and J by 1 base, with 16 bases between the two germline ends. The germline V gene has CDR1 LGHNA and CDR2 YNFKEQ. The CDR3 is made up of 18 amino acids. CDR3 sequence reads: CASSQEATKTGAKNIQYF. CDR3 sequence (DNA): TGTGCCAGCAGCCAAGAGGCCACTAAGACCGGGGCCAAAAACATTCAGTACTTC.

In this sample, this clone turned up once. The CDR3 loop is CASRSYADNEQFF. As DNA, the CDR3 is TGTGCCAGCAGATCCTACGCGGACAATGAGCAGTTCTTC. The chain links TRBV28 to TRBJ2-1, with D unclear. V gave up 6 bases and J gave up 5 bases, with 11 bases separating them. The CDR3 is 13 residues long. Per the germline V gene, CDR1 is MDHEN and CDR2 is SYDVKM.

This chain uses TRBV7-3 with TRBJ2-3; 14 bases match TRBD2. Trimming removed 5 bases from V and 6 bases from J; junction bases left unmatched: 7. In germline, CDR1 is SGHTA, CDR2 FQGTGA. This CDR3 has 16 amino acids. In nucleotides, the CDR3 is TGTGCCAGCAGCAAGACTAGCGGGGGGGCCGCGGATACGCAGTATTTT. It codes for CASSKTSGGAADTQYF.

The chain employs TRBV14 and TRBJ2-1; a possible D gene is TRBD2 (5 bases). Trimming left V 4 bases short and J 1 base short, with 8 bases between. This CDR3 has 14 residues. Germline CDR1 reads SGHDN; CDR2 reads FVKESK. The CDR3 sequence: CASSRRGSYNEQFF. CDR3 bases: TGTGCCAGCAGCCGTCGGGGATCCTACAATGAGCAGTTCTTC.

The chain employs TRBV6-5 and TRBJ2-5, with D possibly matching TRBD2 (7 bases). The length of the CDR3 is 14 residues. From germline, CDR1 is MNHEY and CDR2 SVGAGI. Between the trimmed V and J ends, which lost 5 bases and 3 bases, there was a span of 13 bases. The CDR3 DNA is TGTGCCAGCAGTAAGGGGGGGGTGGAAGAGACCCAGTACTTC. Translated: CASSKGGVEETQYF.

The V gene is TRBV9, the J gene TRBJ2-1; D is uncertain. CDR3 length equals 14 residues. CDR1 is SGDLS and CDR2 is YYNGEE in the germline V gene. The V end was cut by 3 bases, the J end by 6 bases, with 13 bases between. For the CDR3, the DNA is TGTGCCAGCAGCGGGTCCGCCGCGGCCAATGAGCAGTTCTTC. Encoded protein: CASSGSAAANEQFF.

The chain links TRBV6-1 to TRBJ2-7; D possibly corresponds to TRBD1 (6 bases). CDR1 and CDR2 from the germline V gene are MNHNS and SASEGT. Trimming removed 6 bases at V and 4 bases at J, with 10 bases between. This CDR3 spans 12 amino acids. CDR3 sequence (DNA): TGTGCCAGCAGCTTCGGACAGTACGAGCAGTACTTC. It encodes CASSFGQYEQYF.

J is TRBJ2-3 and V is TRBV6-5; TRBD1 is a possible D gene (5 bases). The CDR3 consists of 14 residues. Trimming removed 7 bases at V and 0 bases at J, with 11 bases between. Germline CDR1 reads MNHEY; CDR2 reads SVGAGI. The CDR3 nucleotides are TGTGCCAGCAACCAGGGTTCTAGCACAGATACGCAGTATTTT. The encoded protein is CASNQGSSTDTQYF.

The genes are TRBV9 and TRBJ1-6, with D perhaps matching TRBD1 (5 bases). The CDR3 spans 13 residues. Germline lookup yields CDR1 SGDLS and CDR2 YYNGEE. Deletions cut 9 bases from V and 9 bases from J, with 16 bases between. In DNA, the CDR3 is TGTGCCACAGGAGGGGACCATAGTTCACCCCTCCACTTT. Encoded protein: CATGGDHSSPLHF.

CDR3 amino acids: CASSPRTGSLDTIYF. In DNA form, the CDR3 reads TGTGCCAGCAGTCCTAGGACAGGGTCGTTAGACACCATATATTTT. The V gene is TRBV2, the J gene TRBJ1-3; 8 bases are a match to TRBD1. The CDR3 is 15 residues long. The germline CDR1 and CDR2 sequences are SNHLY and FYNNEI. V trimming: 5 bases; J trimming: 8 bases; junction bases outside the gene matches: 11.

V gene TRBV5-6 combines with J gene TRBJ2-7; weak D call: TRBD2 (5 bases). Trimming left V 4 bases short and J 1 base short, with 12 bases between. This CDR3 spans 14 amino acids. The germline gives CDR1 SGHDT, CDR2 YYEEEE. The CDR3 coding sequence is TGTGCCAGCAGCACCACGGACTTTTCCTACGAGCAGTACTTC. Its protein is CASSTTDFSYEQYF.

This chain joins TRBV11-3 and TRBJ2-1; unclear D gene. The V end was cut by 5 bases, the J end by 5 bases, with 4 bases between. CDR1 is SGHNT, CDR2 YENEEA, per germline. The CDR3 runs to 11 residues. CDR3 loop: CASSLNNEQFF. The CDR3 nucleotides read TGTGCCAGCAGCCTAAACAATGAGCAGTTCTTC.

V gene TRBV4-3 combines with J gene TRBJ2-5; 9 bases map to TRBD2. This CDR3 region has 20 residues. Germline CDR1 reads LGHNA; CDR2 reads YSLEER. The J segment lost 4 bases and the V segment lost 1 base, leaving 19 bases of the junction unmatched. The CDR3 nucleotides are TGCGCCAGCAGCCAAGGGTATAGAACGAGCGGGGGGCCCATGGGAGAGACCCAGTACTTC. The encoded protein is CASSQGYRTSGGPMGETQYF.

The genes are TRBV29-1 and TRBJ2-1; the D gene is possibly TRBD1 (7 bases). Germline lookup yields CDR1 SQVTM and CDR2 ANQGSEA. This CDR3 contains 13 residues. Trimming shortened V by 5 bases and J by 3 bases, and 11 bases separated the two germline ends. Here the CDR3 DNA reads TGCAGCGTTCAGGGGGGAAACTACAATGAGCAGTTCTTC. Encoded protein: CSVQGGNYNEQFF.

The J gene is TRBJ2-5, the V gene TRBV5-6, with 7 bases matching TRBD1. Germline V gene lookup returns CDR1 SGHDT and CDR2 YYEEEE. CDR3 length equals 17 residues. Trimming removed 4 bases from V and 0 bases from J; junction bases left unmatched: 12. Here the CDR3 reads CASSHQIGQAYQETQYF. In DNA, the CDR3 is TGTGCCAGCAGCCATCAAATAGGACAGGCGTACCAAGAGACCCAGTACTTC.

Notes on this clone: One end of the junction is discordant with germline, which a read error may explain. The CDR3 DNA is TGCGCCAGCACCTTGGAGCAGCGGGGCTACGAGCAGTACTTC. Translated: CASTLEQRGYEQYF. This rearrangement joins TRBV5-1 to TRBJ2-7, with TRBD2 matching 7 bases. Germline V CDR1 and CDR2: SGHRS, YFSETQ. CDR3 length: 14 amino acids.

V gene TRBV29-1 combines with J gene TRBJ2-3; the match to TRBD2 covers 7 bases. J lost 1 base, V lost 3 bases, and 1 base had no gene match. The CDR3 consists of 13 residues. Germline V gives CDR1 SQVTM, CDR2 ANQGSEA. The CDR3, as DNA: TGCAGCGTTGAGGCGGGGGGCACAGATACGCAGTATTTT. The encoded protein is CSVEAGGTDTQYF.